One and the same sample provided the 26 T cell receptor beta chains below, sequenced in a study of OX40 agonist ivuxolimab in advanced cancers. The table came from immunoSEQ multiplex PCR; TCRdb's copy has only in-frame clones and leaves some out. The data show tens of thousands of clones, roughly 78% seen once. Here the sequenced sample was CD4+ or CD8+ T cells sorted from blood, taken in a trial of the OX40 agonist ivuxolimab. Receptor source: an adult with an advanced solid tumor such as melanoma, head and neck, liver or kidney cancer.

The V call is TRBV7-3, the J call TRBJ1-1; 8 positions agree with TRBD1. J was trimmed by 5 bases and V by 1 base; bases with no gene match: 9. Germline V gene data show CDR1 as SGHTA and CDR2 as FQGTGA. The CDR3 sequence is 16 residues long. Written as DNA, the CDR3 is TGTGCCAGCAGCTTAAGCCTGCAGGGGGCTGGTACTGAAGCTTTCTTT. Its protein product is CASSLSLQGAGTEAFF.

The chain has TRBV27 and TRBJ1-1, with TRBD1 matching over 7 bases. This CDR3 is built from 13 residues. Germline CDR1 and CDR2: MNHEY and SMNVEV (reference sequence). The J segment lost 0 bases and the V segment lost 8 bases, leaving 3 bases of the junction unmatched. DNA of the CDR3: TGTGCCAGCCGGACAGGAATGAACACTGAAGCTTTCTTT. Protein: CASRTGMNTEAFF.

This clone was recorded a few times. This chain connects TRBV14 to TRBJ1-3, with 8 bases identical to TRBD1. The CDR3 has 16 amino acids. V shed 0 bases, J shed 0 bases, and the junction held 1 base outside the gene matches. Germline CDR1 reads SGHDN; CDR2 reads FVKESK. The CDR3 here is CASSQDGTGSGNTIYF. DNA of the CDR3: TGTGCCAGCAGCCAAGATGGGACAGGCTCTGGAAACACCATATATTTT.

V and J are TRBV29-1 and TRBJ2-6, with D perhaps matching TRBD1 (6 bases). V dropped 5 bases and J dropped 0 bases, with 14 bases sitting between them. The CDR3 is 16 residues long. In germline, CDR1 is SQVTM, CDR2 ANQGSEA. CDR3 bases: TGCAGCGTTCCCCGGGACACCGGCTCTGGGGCCAACGTCCTGACTTTC. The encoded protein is CSVPRDTGSGANVLTF.

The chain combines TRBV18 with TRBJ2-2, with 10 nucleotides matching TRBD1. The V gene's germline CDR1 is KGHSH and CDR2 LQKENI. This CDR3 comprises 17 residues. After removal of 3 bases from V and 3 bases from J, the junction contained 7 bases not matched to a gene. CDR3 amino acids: CASSPTRGQGDTGELFF. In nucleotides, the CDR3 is TGTGCCAGCTCACCTACTCGCGGACAGGGGGACACCGGGGAGCTGTTTTTT.

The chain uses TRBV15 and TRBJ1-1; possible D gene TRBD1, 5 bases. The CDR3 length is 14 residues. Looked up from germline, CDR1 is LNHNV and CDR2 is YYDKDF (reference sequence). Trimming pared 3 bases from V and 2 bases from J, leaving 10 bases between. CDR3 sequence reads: CATSSQTANTEAFF. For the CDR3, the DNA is TGTGCCACCAGCAGTCAGACAGCAAACACTGAAGCTTTCTTT.

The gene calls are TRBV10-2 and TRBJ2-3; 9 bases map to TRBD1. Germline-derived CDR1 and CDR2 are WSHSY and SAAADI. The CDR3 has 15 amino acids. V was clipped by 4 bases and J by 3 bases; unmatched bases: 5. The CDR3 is CASSGQGGRTDTQYF. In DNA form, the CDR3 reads TGCGCCAGCAGTGGACAGGGGGGGAGGACAGATACGCAGTATTTT.

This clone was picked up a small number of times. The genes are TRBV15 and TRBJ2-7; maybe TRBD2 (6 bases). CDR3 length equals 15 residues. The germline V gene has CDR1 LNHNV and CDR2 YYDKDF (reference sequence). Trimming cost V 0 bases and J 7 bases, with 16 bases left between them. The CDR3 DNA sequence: TGTGCCACCAGCAGAGATAAGGGACTCGTGACAGAGCAGTACTTC. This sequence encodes CATSRDKGLVTEQYF.

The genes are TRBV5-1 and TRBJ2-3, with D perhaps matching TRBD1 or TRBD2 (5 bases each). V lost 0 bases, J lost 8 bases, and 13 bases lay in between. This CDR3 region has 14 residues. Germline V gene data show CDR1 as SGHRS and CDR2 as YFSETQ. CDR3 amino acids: CASSLAGGQVTQYF. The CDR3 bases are TGCGCCAGCAGCTTGGCTGGGGGTCAGGTTACGCAGTATTTT.

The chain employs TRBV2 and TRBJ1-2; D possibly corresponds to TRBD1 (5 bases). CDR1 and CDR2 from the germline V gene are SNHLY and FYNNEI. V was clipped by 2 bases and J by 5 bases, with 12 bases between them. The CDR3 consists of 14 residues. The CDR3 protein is CASSEFRVGYGYTF. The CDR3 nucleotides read TGTGCCAGCAGTGAATTCAGGGTAGGATATGGCTACACCTTC.

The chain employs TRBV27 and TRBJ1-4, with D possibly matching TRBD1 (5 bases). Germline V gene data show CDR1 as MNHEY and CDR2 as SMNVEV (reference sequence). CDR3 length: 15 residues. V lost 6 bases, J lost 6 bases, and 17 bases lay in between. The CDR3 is CASSSTAGWDEKLFF. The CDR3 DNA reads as TGTGCCAGCAGCTCTACAGCAGGGTGGGATGAAAAACTGTTTTTT. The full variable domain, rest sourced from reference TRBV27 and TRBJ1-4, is EAQVTQNPRYLITVTGKKLTVTCSQNMNHEYMSWYRQDPGLGLRQIYYSMNVEVTDKGDVPEGYKVSRKEKRNFPLILESPSPNQTSLYFCASSSTAGWDEKLFFGSGTQLSVL.

CDR3 sequence reads: CATPPHPPENADTQYF. CDR3 coding DNA: TGTGCCACCCCCCCCCACCCCCCGGAGAACGCAGATACGCAGTATTTT. The chain carries TRBV10-3 and TRBJ2-3; D is unresolved. The V end was cut by 10 bases, the J end by 4 bases, with 24 bases between. CDR1 and CDR2 (germline): ENHRY, SYGVKD. The CDR3 covers 16 residues.

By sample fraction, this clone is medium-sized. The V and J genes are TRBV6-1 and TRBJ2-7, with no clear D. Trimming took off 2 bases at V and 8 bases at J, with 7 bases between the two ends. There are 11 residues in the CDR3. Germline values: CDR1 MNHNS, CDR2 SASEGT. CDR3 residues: CASSELQKQYF. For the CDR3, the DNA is TGTGCCAGCAGTGAACTCCAGAAGCAGTACTTC.

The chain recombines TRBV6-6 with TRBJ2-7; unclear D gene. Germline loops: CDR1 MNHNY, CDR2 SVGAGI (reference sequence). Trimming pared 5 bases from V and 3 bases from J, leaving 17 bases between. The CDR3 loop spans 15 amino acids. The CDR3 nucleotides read TGTGCCAGCAGTCCCCTTCTTGTACGAAGCTACGAGCAGTACTTC. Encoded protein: CASSPLLVRSYEQYF.

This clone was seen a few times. The CDR3 coding sequence is TGCAGCGTTGTAGAGGGAGTCGATCAGCCCCAGCATTTT. The encoded protein is CSVVEGVDQPQHF. The chain is built from TRBV29-1 and TRBJ1-5, with no clear D. Germline lookup yields CDR1 SQVTM and CDR2 ANQGSEA. The CDR3 is 13 amino acids. V lost 4 bases and J 5 bases, leaving 12 bases between the germline ends.

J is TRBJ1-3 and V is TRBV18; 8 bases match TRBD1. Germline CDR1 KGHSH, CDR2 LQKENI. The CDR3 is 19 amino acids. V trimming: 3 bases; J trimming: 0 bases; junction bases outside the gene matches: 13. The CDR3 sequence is CASSPMPTGAILSGNTIYF. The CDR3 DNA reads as TGTGCCAGCTCACCTATGCCGACAGGGGCCATTCTCTCTGGAAACACCATATATTTT.

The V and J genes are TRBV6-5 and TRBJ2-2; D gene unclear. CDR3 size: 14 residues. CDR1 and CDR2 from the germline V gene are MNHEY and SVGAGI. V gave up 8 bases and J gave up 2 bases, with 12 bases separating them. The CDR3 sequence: CASLRVGNTGELFF. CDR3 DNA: TGTGCCAGCCTACGTGTGGGCAACACCGGGGAGCTGTTTTTT.

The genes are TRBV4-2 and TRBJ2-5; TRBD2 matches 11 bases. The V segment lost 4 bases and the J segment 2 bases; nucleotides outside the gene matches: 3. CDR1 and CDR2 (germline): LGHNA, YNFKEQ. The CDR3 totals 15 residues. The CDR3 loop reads CASSRSGRGQETQYF. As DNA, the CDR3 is TGTGCCAGCAGCCGTAGCGGGAGGGGACAAGAGACCCAGTACTTC.

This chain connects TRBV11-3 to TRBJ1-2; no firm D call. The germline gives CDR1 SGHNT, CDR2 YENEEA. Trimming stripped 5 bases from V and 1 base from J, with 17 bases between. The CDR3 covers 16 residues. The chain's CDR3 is CASSPLTQKFNYGYTF. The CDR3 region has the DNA TGTGCCAGCAGCCCATTAACCCAGAAATTTAACTATGGCTACACCTTC.

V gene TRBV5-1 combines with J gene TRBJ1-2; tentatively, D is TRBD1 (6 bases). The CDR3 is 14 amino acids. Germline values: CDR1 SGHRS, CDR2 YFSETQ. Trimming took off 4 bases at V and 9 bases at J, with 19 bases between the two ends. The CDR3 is CASSQETGGGSYTF. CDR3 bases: TGCGCCAGCAGCCAGGAGACAGGCGGAGGAAGCTACACCTTC.

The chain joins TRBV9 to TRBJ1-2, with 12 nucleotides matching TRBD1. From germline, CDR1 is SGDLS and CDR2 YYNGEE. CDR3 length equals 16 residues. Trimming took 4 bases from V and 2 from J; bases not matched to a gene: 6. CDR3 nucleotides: TGTGCCAGCAGCCCAGGGACAGGGGGCAAGAACTATGGCTACACCTTC. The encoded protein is CASSPGTGGKNYGYTF.

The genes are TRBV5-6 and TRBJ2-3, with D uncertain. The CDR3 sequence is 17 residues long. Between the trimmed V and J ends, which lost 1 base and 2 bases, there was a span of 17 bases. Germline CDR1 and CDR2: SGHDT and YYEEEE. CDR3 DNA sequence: TGTGCCAGCAGCTTGAAAGGGCGGCCCACATCCACAGATACGCAGTATTTT. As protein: CASSLKGRPTSTDTQYF.

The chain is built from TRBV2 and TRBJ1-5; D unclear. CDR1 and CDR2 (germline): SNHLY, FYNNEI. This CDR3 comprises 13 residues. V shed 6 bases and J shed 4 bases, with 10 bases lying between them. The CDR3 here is CASSLTRNQPQHF. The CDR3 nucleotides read TGTGCCAGCAGCCTCACAAGGAATCAGCCCCAGCATTTT.

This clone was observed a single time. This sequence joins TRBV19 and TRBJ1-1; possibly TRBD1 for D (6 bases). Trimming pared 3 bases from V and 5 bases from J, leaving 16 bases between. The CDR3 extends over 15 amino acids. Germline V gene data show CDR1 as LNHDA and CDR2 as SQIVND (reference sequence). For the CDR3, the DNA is TGTGCCAGTAGTATTCCTCCGGCAGGGGATACTGAAGCTTTCTTT. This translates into CASSIPPAGDTEAFF.

CDR3 amino acids: CASLVAPNREAFF. The CDR3 DNA follows: TGTGCCAGCTTAGTTGCTCCTAACAGGGAAGCTTTCTTT. The genes are TRBV2 and TRBJ1-1; D might be TRBD1 (5 bases). V shed 8 bases and J shed 8 bases, with 18 bases lying between them. The V gene's germline CDR1 is SNHLY and CDR2 FYNNEI. There are 13 residues in the CDR3.

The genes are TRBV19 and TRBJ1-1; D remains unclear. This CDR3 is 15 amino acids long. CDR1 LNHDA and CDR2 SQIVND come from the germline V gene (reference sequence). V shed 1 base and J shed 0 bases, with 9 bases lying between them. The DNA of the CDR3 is TGTGCCAGTAGTATAGTGAACTCAATGAACACTGAAGCTTTCTTT. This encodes CASSIVNSMNTEAFF. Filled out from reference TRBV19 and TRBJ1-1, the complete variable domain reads DGGITQSPKYLFRKEGQNVTLSCEQNLNHDAMYWYRQDPGQGLRLIYYSQIVNDFQKGDIAEGYSVSREKKESFPLTVTSAQKNPTAFYLCASSIVNSMNTEAFFGQGTRLTVV.